The entry that follows covers one T cell receptor (beta chain) sequence. The CDR3 length is 17 residues. Germline V lookup: CDR1 LNHDA, CDR2 SQIVND (reference sequence). Trimming removed 4 bases at V and 3 bases at J, with 21 bases between. This specimen comes from a study of T cell responses to AZD1222 COVID-19 vaccine. Clones were sequenced by immunoSEQ multiplex PCR, and TCRdb holds only the in-frame ones, with some missing. The sample carries about 150,000 clones, roughly 94% recorded once. Sequenced material: peripheral blood, taken on day 0 of AZD1222 vaccination. This sequence originates from an adult in good health. The rearrangement joins TRBV19 to TRBJ1-1, with D possibly matching TRBD1 (6 bases). CDR3 DNA: TGTGCCAGTAGTACTCCAACAGGGTACGGCCCGGACACTGAAGCTTTCTTT. This sequence encodes CASSTPTGYGPDTEAFF.